Shown below are 2 T cell receptor beta chains from a single sample sequenced in a study of cytomegalovirus exposure and HLA in healthy donors. This PCR relied on a set of 60 Vbeta primers and 13 Jbeta primers. TCRdb's copy holds only in-frame clones and misses some; the assay was immunoSEQ multiplex PCR. This table holds 200,000 to 250,000 clones, roughly 80% found once. Sample: PBMCs. Receptors originate from a man in his forties in good health and CMV-seronegative.

This clone has only one observation. Compared with germline, one end of the junction differs, possibly owing to a read error. As DNA, the CDR3 is TGTTCCAGCAGCTTAGTGCGGGAGTACAATGAGCAGTTCTTC. This translates into CSSSLVREYNEQFF. The V gene is TRBV7-9, the J gene TRBJ2-1; TRBD2 aligns across 7 bases. Germline V gene sequence: CDR1 SEHNR, CDR2 FQNEAQ (reference sequence). The length of the CDR3 is 14 residues.

The chain joins TRBV7-6 to TRBJ2-3; possible D gene TRBD1, 5 bases. V shed 1 base and J shed 5 bases, with 10 bases lying between them. This CDR3 comprises 14 residues. The V gene's germline CDR1 is SGHVS and CDR2 FNYEAQ. Here the CDR3 DNA reads TGTGCCAGCAGCTTAGGGCTAGGGGAAGATACGCAGTATTTT. Amino acid sequence: CASSLGLGEDTQYF.